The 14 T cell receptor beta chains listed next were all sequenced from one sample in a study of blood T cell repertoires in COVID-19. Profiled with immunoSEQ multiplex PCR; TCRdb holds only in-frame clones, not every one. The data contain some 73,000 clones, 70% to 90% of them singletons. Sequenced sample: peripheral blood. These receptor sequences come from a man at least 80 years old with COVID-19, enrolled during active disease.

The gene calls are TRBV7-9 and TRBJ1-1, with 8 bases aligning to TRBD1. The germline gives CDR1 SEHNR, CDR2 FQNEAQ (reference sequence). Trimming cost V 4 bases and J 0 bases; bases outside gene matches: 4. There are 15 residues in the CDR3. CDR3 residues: CASSSRTGLNTEAFF. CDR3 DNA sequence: TGTGCCAGCAGCTCTCGGACAGGGTTGAACACTGAAGCTTTCTTT.

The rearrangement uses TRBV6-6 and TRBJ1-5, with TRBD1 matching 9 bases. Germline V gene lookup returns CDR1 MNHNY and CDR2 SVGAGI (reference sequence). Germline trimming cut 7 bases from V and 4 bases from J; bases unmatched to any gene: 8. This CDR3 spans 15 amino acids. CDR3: CASIRGQGGNQPQHF. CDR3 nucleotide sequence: TGTGCCAGCATACGGGGACAGGGAGGGAATCAGCCCCAGCATTTT.

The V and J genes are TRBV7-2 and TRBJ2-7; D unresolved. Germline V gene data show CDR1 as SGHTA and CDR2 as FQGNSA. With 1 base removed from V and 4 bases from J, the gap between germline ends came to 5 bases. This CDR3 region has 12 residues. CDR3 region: CASSLVRYEQYF. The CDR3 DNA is TGTGCCAGCAGCTTAGTGCGGTACGAGCAGTACTTC.

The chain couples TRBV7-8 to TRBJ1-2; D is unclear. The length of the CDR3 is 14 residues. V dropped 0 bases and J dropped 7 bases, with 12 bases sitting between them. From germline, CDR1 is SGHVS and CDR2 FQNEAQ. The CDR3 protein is CASSLAEQSGGYTF. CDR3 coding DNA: TGTGCCAGCAGCTTAGCGGAGCAGTCCGGTGGCTACACCTTC. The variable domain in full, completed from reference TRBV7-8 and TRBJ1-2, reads GAGVSQSPRYKVAKRGQDVALRCDPISGHVSLFWYQQALGQGPEFLTYFQNEAQLDKSGLPSDRFFAERPEGSVSTLKIQRTQQEDSAVYLCASSLAEQSGGYTFGSGTRLTVV.

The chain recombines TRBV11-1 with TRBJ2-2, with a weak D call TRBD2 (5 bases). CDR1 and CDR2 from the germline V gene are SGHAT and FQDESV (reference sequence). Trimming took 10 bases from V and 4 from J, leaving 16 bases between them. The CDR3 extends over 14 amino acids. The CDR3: CATSRGTSTGELFF. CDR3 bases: TGTGCCACCTCCCGGGGTACCTCCACCGGGGAGCTGTTTTTT.

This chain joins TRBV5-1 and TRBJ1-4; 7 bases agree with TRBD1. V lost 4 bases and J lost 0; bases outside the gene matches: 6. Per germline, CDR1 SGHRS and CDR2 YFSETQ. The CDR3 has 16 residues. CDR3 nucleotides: TGCGCCAGCAGCGGTGGGACAGTGGCAACTAATGAAAAACTGTTTTTT. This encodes CASSGGTVATNEKLFF.

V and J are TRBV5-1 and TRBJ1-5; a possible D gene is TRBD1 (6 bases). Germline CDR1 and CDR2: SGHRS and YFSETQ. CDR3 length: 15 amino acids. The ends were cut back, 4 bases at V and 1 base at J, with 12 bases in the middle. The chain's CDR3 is CASSPGTSSNQPQHF. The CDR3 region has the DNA TGCGCCAGCAGCCCCGGGACATCAAGCAATCAGCCCCAGCATTTT.

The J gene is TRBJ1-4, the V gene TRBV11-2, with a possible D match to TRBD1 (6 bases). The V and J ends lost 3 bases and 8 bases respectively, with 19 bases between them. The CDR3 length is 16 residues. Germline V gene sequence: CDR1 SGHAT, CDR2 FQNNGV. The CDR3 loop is CASSFWGPGVREKLFF. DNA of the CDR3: TGTGCCAGCAGCTTCTGGGGGCCTGGGGTACGGGAAAAACTGTTTTTT.

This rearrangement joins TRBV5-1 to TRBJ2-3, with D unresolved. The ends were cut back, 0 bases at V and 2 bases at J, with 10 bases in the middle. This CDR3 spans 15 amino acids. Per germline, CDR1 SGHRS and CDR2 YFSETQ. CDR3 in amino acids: CASSLGVPPTDTQYF. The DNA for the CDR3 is TGCGCCAGCAGCTTGGGCGTCCCTCCCACAGATACGCAGTATTTT.

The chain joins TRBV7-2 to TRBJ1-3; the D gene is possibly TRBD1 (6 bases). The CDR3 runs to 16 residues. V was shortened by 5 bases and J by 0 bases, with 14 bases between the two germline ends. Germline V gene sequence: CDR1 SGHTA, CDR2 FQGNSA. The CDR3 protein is CASSHFPGASGNTIYF. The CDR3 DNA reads TGTGCCAGCAGCCATTTTCCAGGGGCCTCTGGAAACACCATATATTTT.

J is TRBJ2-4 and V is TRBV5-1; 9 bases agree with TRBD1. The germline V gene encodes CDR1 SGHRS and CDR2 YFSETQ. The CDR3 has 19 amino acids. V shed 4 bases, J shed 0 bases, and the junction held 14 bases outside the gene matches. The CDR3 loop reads CASSPQGLGTGIAKNIQYF. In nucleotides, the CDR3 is TGCGCCAGCAGCCCGCAAGGCTTGGGGACAGGGATAGCCAAAAACATTCAGTACTTC. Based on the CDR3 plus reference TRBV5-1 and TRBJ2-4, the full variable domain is KAGVTQTPRYLIKTRGQQVTLSCSPISGHRSVSWYQQTPGQGLQFLFEYFSETQRNKGNFPGRFSGRQFSNSRSEMNVSTLELGDSALYLCASSPQGLGTGIAKNIQYFGAGTRLSVL.

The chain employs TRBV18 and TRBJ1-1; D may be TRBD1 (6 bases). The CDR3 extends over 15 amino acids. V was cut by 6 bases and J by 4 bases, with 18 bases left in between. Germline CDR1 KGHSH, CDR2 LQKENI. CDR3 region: CASSPRTGMGTEAFF. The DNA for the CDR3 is TGTGCCAGCTCGCCAAGAACAGGGATGGGCACTGAAGCTTTCTTT.

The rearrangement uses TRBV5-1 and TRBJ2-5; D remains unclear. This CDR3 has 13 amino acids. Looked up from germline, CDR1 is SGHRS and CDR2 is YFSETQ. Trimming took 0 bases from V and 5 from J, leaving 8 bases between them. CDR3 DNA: TGCGCCAGCAGCTTGGCCTCTCTGGAGACCCAGTACTTC. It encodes CASSLASLETQYF.

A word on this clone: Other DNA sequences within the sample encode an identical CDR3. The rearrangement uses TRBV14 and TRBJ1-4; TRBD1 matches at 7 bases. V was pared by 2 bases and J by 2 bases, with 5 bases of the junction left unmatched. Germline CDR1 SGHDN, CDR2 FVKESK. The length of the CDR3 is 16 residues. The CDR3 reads CASSQRQGGTNEKLFF. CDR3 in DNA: TGTGCCAGCAGCCAACGACAGGGAGGTACTAATGAAAAACTGTTTTTT.